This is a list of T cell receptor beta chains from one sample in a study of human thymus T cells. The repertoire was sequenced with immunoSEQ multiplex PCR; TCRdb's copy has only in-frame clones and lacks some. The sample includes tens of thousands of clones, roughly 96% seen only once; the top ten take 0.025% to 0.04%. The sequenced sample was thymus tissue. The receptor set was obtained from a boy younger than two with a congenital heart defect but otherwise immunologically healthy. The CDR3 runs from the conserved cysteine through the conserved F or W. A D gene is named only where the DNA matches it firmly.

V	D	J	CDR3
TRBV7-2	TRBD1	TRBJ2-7	CASSSGQGLRSSYEQYF
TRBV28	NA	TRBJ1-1	CASYFGPVPLNTEAFF
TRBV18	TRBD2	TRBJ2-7	CASSQLAGDSYEQYF
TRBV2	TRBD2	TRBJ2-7	CASSPAGGDHYEQYF
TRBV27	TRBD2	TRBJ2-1	CASSLSIAGAQYNEQFF
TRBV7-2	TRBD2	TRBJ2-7	CASSDTGTSGRAFAYEQYF
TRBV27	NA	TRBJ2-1	CASSLTVQPLRDEQFF
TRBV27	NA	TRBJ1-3	CASRSGPHNSGNTIYF
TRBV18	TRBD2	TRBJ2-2	CASSPRTRPNTGELFF
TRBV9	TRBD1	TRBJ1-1	CASSTPDRADTEAFF
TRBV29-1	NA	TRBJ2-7	CSALLQAPYEQYF
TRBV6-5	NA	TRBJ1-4	CASSYSISRNEKLFF
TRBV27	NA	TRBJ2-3	CASSLFTSFVSGDTQYF
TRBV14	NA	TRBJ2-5	CASSLKDRPETQYF
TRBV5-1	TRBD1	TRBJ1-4	CASSLGQPNEKLFF
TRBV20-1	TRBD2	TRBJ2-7	CSASGRGEQYF
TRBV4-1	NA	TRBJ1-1	CASSHAEGLNTEAFF
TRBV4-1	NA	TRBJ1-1	CASSQGRERTEAFF
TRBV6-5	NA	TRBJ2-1	CASSYGPGDREQFF
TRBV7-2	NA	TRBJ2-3	CASSLQGRQDTQYF
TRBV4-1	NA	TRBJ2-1	CASSQDKGAVQFF
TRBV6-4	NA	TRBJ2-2	CASSEDGNTGELFF